Described below is a single T cell receptor beta chain sequence and its context. This record belongs to a study of shared clonotypes between healthy human individuals. Naive CD8 isolation took CD45RO-negative cells positively selected for CCR7 and excluded terminally differentiated effector memory CD45RA+ cells. Generated by immunoSEQ multiplex PCR, the TCRdb table keeps only in-frame clones and is missing some. The sample gives about 820,000 clones, 80% to 95% of which show up once; less than 25% is in the top ten. This receptor was taken from a man aged 30-40 years in good health. The sequenced material came from naive CD8+ T cells sorted from blood.

The CDR3 region is CASSEGQPNEKLFF. The DNA of the CDR3 is TGTGCCAGCAGTGAGGGACAGCCGAATGAAAAACTGTTTTTT. This chain joins TRBV6-1 and TRBJ1-4; 7 bases map to TRBD1. Germline V gene data show CDR1 as MNHNS and CDR2 as SASEGT. The CDR3 length is 14 residues. Trimming cost V 3 bases and J 5 bases; bases outside gene matches: 3.